This TCR beta chain was identified in a study of CD8 T cells in Susac syndrome. Whole-study results and caveats: Roughly 5 Susac-specific public clones appeared in CD8+ TEMRA repertoires, and fewer than 20 in total CD8+ repertoires.

CDR1 is MNHEY and CDR2 is SMNVEV in the germline V gene (reference sequence). Trimming left V 3 bases short and J 10 bases short, with 16 bases between. The CDR3 covers 14 residues. After extraction with the RNeasy kit, roughly 0.5 to 1 ug of the RNA was reverse transcribed using random hexamers. One entry per CDR3 protein results from TCRdb running MiXCR on the immunoSEQ multiplex PCR reads. This sample has around 81,000 distinct CDR3 sequences, with 94% found just once. With respect to this clonotype: What it binds is unknown.

V is TRBV27 and J is TRBJ2-1, with a tentative D call TRBD1 (5 bases). Sequenced: CD8+ T cells from PBMCs. The source of this sequence is a human donor with Susac syndrome. The CDR3 DNA sequence: TGTGCCAGCAGTTTTGGGCAGGGTACGAGGGAGCAGTTCTTC. Residues: CASSFGQGTREQFF.